The next 30 T cell receptor beta chains were all read from a single sample in a study of CXCR3-negative and CXCR3-positive naive CD8 T cells. Study results and caveats: Hydrophobicity was higher for TRB CDR3s found in CXCR3-positive naive cells than in CXCR3-negative naive cells.

The libraries of TRB cDNA were prepared using 5' RACE with UMI labels. TCRdb reprocessed the 5' RACE reads, keeping one entry per CDR3 protein, no DNA. Here the sample table reports some 130,000 distinct CDR3 sequences. Their antigens are not known. Sequencing input: naive CXCR3+ CD8+ T cells from blood. Specified subset: CD45RO-CCR7+CD27+CD95- naive CD8+ T cells expressing CXCR3 (TNR3+). These receptors were taken from a human donor in good health. Some clones in this sample may be carry-over from other donors' samples.

The chain recombines TRBV4-3 with TRBJ1-6. The CDR3 is made up of 13 amino acids. Germline V gene sequence: CDR1 LGHNA, CDR2 YSLEER. Here the CDR3 reads CASSQDSYSPLHF.

The rearrangement joins TRBV7-3 to TRBJ2-7; checking the TCRdb D call of TRBD2 is not possible without DNA. The length of the CDR3 is 15 residues. Germline V gene sequence: CDR1 SGHTA, CDR2 FQGTGA. CDR3 amino acids: CASSPSGGYPYEQYF.

This rearrangement joins TRBV7-3 to TRBJ1-2; TCRdb's D call, TRBD1, is unchecked because there is no DNA. CDR1 and CDR2 from the germline V gene are SGHTA and FQGTGA. The CDR3 spans 13 residues. CDR3 residues: CASSPDRGFGYTF.

V gene TRBV11-2 combines with J gene TRBJ2-5; absent DNA, TCRdb's TRBD2 call cannot be checked. The CDR3 loop spans 17 amino acids. The germline V gene encodes CDR1 SGHAT and CDR2 FQNNGV. CDR3 sequence reads: CASSSEIQRGSTETQYF.

The chain couples TRBV5-1 to TRBJ1-1; TCRdb's D call, TRBD1, is unchecked because there is no DNA. Germline loops: CDR1 SGHRS, CDR2 YFSETQ. This CDR3 has 12 amino acids. The CDR3 sequence: CASSPHRDEAFF.

The CDR3 protein is CASSGGQVSYEQYF. The chain recombines TRBV28 with TRBJ2-7; TCRdb lists TRBD1, though no DNA is available to test this call. The CDR3 contains 14 residues. In germline, CDR1 is MDHEN, CDR2 SYDVKM. Looking up the rest from reference TRBV28 and TRBJ2-7 gives the full variable domain: DVKVTQSSRYLVKRTGEKVFLECVQDMDHENMFWYRQDPGLGLRLIYFSYDVKMKEKGDIPEGYSVSREKKERFSLILESASTNQTSMYLCASSGGQVSYEQYFGPGTRLTVT.

V is TRBV19 and J is TRBJ2-2; checking the TCRdb D call of TRBD1 is not possible without DNA. The CDR3 extends over 16 amino acids. The germline CDR1 and CDR2 sequences are LNHDA and SQIVND (reference sequence). This chain's CDR3 is CASSNLRQVIHGELFF. Complete variable domain (other parts from reference TRBV19 and TRBJ2-2): DGGITQSPKYLFRKEGQNVTLSCEQNLNHDAMYWYRQDPGQGLRLIYYSQIVNDFQKGDIAEGYSVSREKKESFPLTVTSAQKNPTAFYLCASSNLRQVIHGELFFGEGSRLTVL.

The genes are TRBV7-6 and TRBJ1-1; TCRdb gives TRBD1 as the D gene, but with no DNA this cannot be confirmed. Germline V gene data show CDR1 as SGHVS and CDR2 as FNYEAQ. This CDR3 is built from 13 residues. The CDR3: CASRSDLQGEAFF.

This chain uses TRBV7-2 with TRBJ2-7; TCRdb indicates TRBD1, and absent DNA this call remains unverified. The CDR3 has 16 amino acids. Germline assignment: CDR1 SGHTA and CDR2 FQGNSA. The CDR3 here is CASSPRPVGGSYEQYF.

CDR3 sequence: CASSIDGTGAYNQPQHF. V is TRBV19 and J is TRBJ1-5; TCRdb designates TRBD1, a call that cannot be tested without DNA. The CDR3 runs to 17 residues. Germline CDR1 reads LNHDA; CDR2 reads SQIVND (reference sequence).

V usage is TRBV19 and J usage is TRBJ1-1. CDR1 and CDR2 from the germline V gene are LNHDA and SQIVND (reference sequence). The CDR3 is 13 amino acids. CDR3 amino acids: CASTATVNTEAFF.

The rearrangement uses TRBV29-1 and TRBJ2-7. This CDR3 has 13 residues. From germline, CDR1 is SQVTM and CDR2 ANQGSEA. CDR3 sequence reads: CSVEEGESYEQYF.

The rearrangement links TRBV5-6 to TRBJ2-1; lacking DNA, the TRBD1 call made by TCRdb goes unchecked. Germline V gene data show CDR1 as SGHDT and CDR2 as YYEEEE. The CDR3 is made up of 12 amino acids. The CDR3 sequence is CASSLGGELRIF. Based on the CDR3 plus reference TRBV5-6 and TRBJ2-1, the full variable domain is DAGVTQSPTHLIKTRGQQVTLRCSPKSGHDTVSWYQQALGQGPQFIFQYYEEEERQRGNFPDRFSGHQFPNYSSELNVNALLLGDSALYLCASSLGGELRIFGPGTRLTVL.

The chain combines TRBV19 with TRBJ1-1; TCRdb's D call, TRBD1, is unchecked because there is no DNA. The CDR3 covers 14 residues. The germline gives CDR1 LNHDA, CDR2 SQIVND (reference sequence). The CDR3 sequence is CASSRGQSDTEAFF.

The V call is TRBV27, the J call TRBJ2-3; TCRdb selects TRBD2, and the lack of DNA leaves this call unchecked. The CDR3 has 16 residues. CDR1 MNHEY and CDR2 SMNVEV come from the germline V gene (reference sequence). The CDR3 spells CASSPRLAGFTDTQYF.

J is TRBJ1-1 and V is TRBV7-3. CDR1 is SGHTA, CDR2 FQGTGA, per germline. The CDR3 loop spans 13 amino acids. CDR3 sequence: CASSPFMNTEAFF.

The rearrangement uses TRBV29-1 and TRBJ2-7; the TCRdb D gene call, TRBD2, has no DNA to confirm it. Germline loops: CDR1 SQVTM, CDR2 ANQGSEA. The CDR3 has 15 residues. CDR3 amino acids: CSVETGGTSGYEQYF.

The chain uses TRBV18 and TRBJ1-1. CDR1 is KGHSH, CDR2 LQKENI, per germline. CDR3 size: 14 residues. CDR3 amino acids: CASSPIGPNTEAFF.

CDR3 protein: CASSSPLAEQFF. The chain uses TRBV7-9 and TRBJ2-1. Germline lookup yields CDR1 SEHNR and CDR2 FQNEAQ (reference sequence). The length of the CDR3 is 12 residues.

CDR3 loop: CASSLRDSSYEQYF. The rearrangement uses TRBV11-1 and TRBJ2-7; TCRdb lists TRBD2, though no DNA is available to test this call. The CDR3 has 14 residues. Germline CDR1 SGHAT, CDR2 FQDESV (reference sequence). The complete variable domain, with remaining parts taken from reference TRBV11-1 and TRBJ2-7, reads EAEVAQSPRYKITEKSQAVAFWCDPISGHATLYWYRQILGQGPELLVQFQDESVVDDSQLPKDRFSAERLKGVDSTLKIQPAELGDSAMYLCASSLRDSSYEQYFGPGTRLTVT.

The rearrangement uses TRBV19 and TRBJ1-1. The germline CDR1 and CDR2 sequences are LNHDA and SQIVND (reference sequence). CDR3 length equals 14 residues. CDR3 loop: CASSIKGFGTEAFF.

The chain couples TRBV11-2 to TRBJ1-1; TCRdb designates TRBD1, a call that cannot be tested without DNA. The CDR3 contains 15 residues. CDR1 SGHAT and CDR2 FQNNGV come from the germline V gene. The CDR3: CASRGQGAGNTEAFF.

The chain has TRBV15 and TRBJ2-3; TCRdb picks TRBD1, but there is no DNA to check that call. Germline V gene data show CDR1 as LNHNV and CDR2 as YYDKDF (reference sequence). The CDR3 totals 15 residues. The CDR3 is CATSRPDRGLHTQYF.

The chain is built from TRBV6-1 and TRBJ2-5. The CDR3 loop spans 12 amino acids. Germline CDR1 MNHNS, CDR2 SASEGT. The CDR3: CASRDLSETQYF.

The chain couples TRBV12-3 or TRBV12-4 to TRBJ2-3; TCRdb outputs TRBD2, but without DNA this stays unchecked. The CDR3 loop spans 15 amino acids. This CDR3 is CASSRLPTSTDTQYF.

The gene calls are TRBV12-3 or TRBV12-4 and TRBJ2-2; TCRdb outputs TRBD1, but without DNA this stays unchecked. The CDR3 contains 16 residues. CDR3 loop: CASSPLSRGGTGELFF.

The chain recombines TRBV7-9 with TRBJ2-7; TCRdb's D call of TRBD1 is untestable without DNA. Per the germline V gene, CDR1 is SEHNR and CDR2 is FQNEAQ (reference sequence). This CDR3 has 13 amino acids. CDR3 sequence: CASSLAGQSEQYF.

CDR3 protein: CASSHGQGDYGYTF. The chain uses TRBV4-1 and TRBJ1-2; the D call from TCRdb, TRBD1, cannot be confirmed without DNA. The CDR3 contains 14 residues. Germline CDR1 MGHRA, CDR2 YSYEKL.

The chain uses TRBV9 and TRBJ2-3. The CDR3 is 17 amino acids. Looked up from germline, CDR1 is SGDLS and CDR2 is YYNGEE. The CDR3 sequence is CASSVGLAVASTDTQYF.

CDR3 loop: CASSWGLAVRQETQYF. The chain uses TRBV7-9 and TRBJ2-5; TCRdb returns TRBD2, unconfirmable since there is no DNA. CDR3 size: 16 residues. CDR1 SEHNR and CDR2 FQNEAQ come from the germline V gene (reference sequence).